Below are 21 T cell receptor beta chains sequenced from a single sample in a study of blood T cell repertoires in COVID-19. Profiled with immunoSEQ multiplex PCR; TCRdb holds only in-frame clones, not every one. This table holds 50,000 to 65,000 clones, about 86% found once. The material sequenced was peripheral blood. These TCRs come from a human donor in a cohort sampled during active COVID-19.

This clone was seen only a few times. This chain joins TRBV12-5 and TRBJ2-3; perhaps TRBD1 as D (6 bases). From germline, CDR1 is LGHNT and CDR2 FRNRAP. The CDR3 has 16 amino acids. V was cut by 6 bases and J by 3 bases, with 19 bases left in between. The CDR3 is CASGQRLTGLTDTQYF. Written as DNA, the CDR3 is TGTGCTAGTGGCCAGCGCCTCACAGGGTTGACAGATACGCAGTATTTT.

The chain carries TRBV7-3 and TRBJ2-4; D remains ambiguous. CDR1 is SGHTA, CDR2 FQGTGA, per germline. V gave up 0 bases and J gave up 10 bases, with 10 bases separating them. The CDR3 loop spans 13 amino acids. CDR3 in amino acids: CASSLTGDRIQYF. CDR3 bases: TGTGCCAGCAGCTTAACGGGCGATAGGATTCAGTACTTC.

V usage is TRBV10-3 and J usage is TRBJ1-1; 11 bases line up with TRBD1. The CDR3 spans 15 residues. V shed 7 bases, J shed 0 bases, and the junction held 4 bases outside the gene matches. The germline CDR1 and CDR2 sequences are ENHRY and SYGVKD. The CDR3 sequence is CAIKKGQGVNTEAFF. CDR3 DNA sequence: TGTGCCATCAAAAAGGGACAGGGGGTGAACACTGAAGCTTTCTTT.

The genes are TRBV5-1 and TRBJ2-5; 8 bases fit TRBD1. This CDR3 is 13 amino acids long. The germline V gene has CDR1 SGHRS and CDR2 YFSETQ. V shed 5 bases, J shed 4 bases, and the junction held 4 bases outside the gene matches. The CDR3 loop is CASSYGQGETQYF. The CDR3 nucleotides are TGCGCCAGCAGTTATGGACAGGGAGAGACCCAGTACTTC.

V is TRBV18 and J is TRBJ2-5, with 10 bases aligning to TRBD2. V lost 1 base, J lost 5 bases, and 13 bases stayed unmatched. This CDR3 comprises 18 residues. In germline, CDR1 is KGHSH, CDR2 LQKENI. The CDR3 here is CASSPLSAAGGRLETQYF. CDR3 DNA sequence: TGTGCCAGCTCACCACTATCGGCAGCGGGGGGGCGTTTGGAGACCCAGTACTTC.

The chain couples TRBV27 to TRBJ2-1, with 11 bases matching TRBD2. Germline CDR1 reads MNHEY; CDR2 reads SMNVEV (reference sequence). With 4 bases clipped from V and 4 bases from J, the junction kept 6 bases outside the gene matches. The CDR3 is made up of 16 amino acids. This CDR3 reads CASSSGGLADYNEQFF. CDR3 bases: TGTGCCAGCAGTTCAGGGGGACTAGCGGATTACAATGAGCAGTTCTTC.

The V and J genes are TRBV15 and TRBJ2-1, with TRBD1 identical over 11 bases. Germline CDR1 and CDR2: LNHNV and YYDKDF (reference sequence). This CDR3 spans 13 amino acids. V was pared by 5 bases and J by 8 bases, with 2 bases of the junction left unmatched. Here the CDR3 reads CATSRDRGDEQFF. CDR3 bases: TGTGCCACCAGCCGGGACAGGGGGGATGAGCAGTTCTTC. The full variable domain, rest sourced from reference TRBV15 and TRBJ2-1, is DAMVIQNPRYQVTQFGKPVTLSCSQTLNHNVMYWYQQKSSQAPKLLFHYYDKDFNNEADTPDNFQSRRPNTSFCFLDIRSPGLGDTAMYLCATSRDRGDEQFFGPGTRLTVL.

A word on this clone: Distinct nucleotide sequences in the sample also encode this CDR3. The chain combines TRBV7-8 with TRBJ2-7; D is unclear. V lost 2 bases and J 3 bases, leaving 2 bases between the germline ends. CDR1 and CDR2 (germline): SGHVS, FQNEAQ. The CDR3 length is 11 residues. CDR3 sequence (DNA): TGTGCCAGCAGCTTACGCTACGAGCAGTACTTC. Translation gives CASSLRYEQYF.

Only a few counts were recorded for this clone. This chain uses TRBV19 with TRBJ2-3; TRBD2 matches 9 bases. CDR1 and CDR2 (germline): LNHDA, SQIVND (reference sequence). The CDR3 is 18 amino acids. Trimming at V came to 3 bases and at J to 2 bases, leaving 12 bases not matched to a gene. DNA for the CDR3: TGTGCCAGTAGTATCCAAGGAGCGGGGGGCCCCCCCACAGATACGCAGTATTTT. Protein: CASSIQGAGGPPTDTQYF.

The chain couples TRBV2 to TRBJ1-2; no firm D call. Germline CDR1 is SNHLY and CDR2 is FYNNEI. This CDR3 has 15 amino acids. Trimming removed 6 bases at V and 0 bases at J, with 14 bases between. CDR3 amino acids: CASRTTLYTNYGYTF. CDR3 coding DNA: TGTGCCAGCAGGACAACACTTTACACTAACTATGGCTACACCTTC.

This sequence joins TRBV5-1 and TRBJ2-7; 10 bases align to TRBD1. With 4 bases clipped from V and 4 bases from J, the junction kept 5 bases outside the gene matches. This CDR3 spans 14 amino acids. Germline loops: CDR1 SGHRS, CDR2 YFSETQ. The DNA for the CDR3 is TGCGCCAGCAGCGAGACAGGGGGCGCGTACGAGCAGTACTTC. Its protein is CASSETGGAYEQYF. The whole variable domain, remainder taken from reference TRBV5-1 and TRBJ2-7, is KAGVTQTPRYLIKTRGQQVTLSCSPISGHRSVSWYQQTPGQGLQFLFEYFSETQRNKGNFPGRFSGRQFSNSRSEMNVSTLELGDSALYLCASSETGGAYEQYFGPGTRLTVT.

Details on this clone: One end of the junction fails to match germline, which may point to a read error. V is TRBV7-7 and J is TRBJ2-2, with D perhaps TRBD1 (5 bases). Germline CDR1 reads SSHAT; CDR2 reads FNYEAQ (reference sequence). The CDR3 length is 15 residues. CDR3 in DNA: TGTGCTAGCAGCTTAGGTGACAGTTCCACCGGGGAGCTGTTTTTT. Encoded protein: CASSLGDSSTGELFF.

V gene TRBV9 combines with J gene TRBJ2-2, with 8 positions matching TRBD2. Germline V gene lookup returns CDR1 SGDLS and CDR2 YYNGEE. The V and J ends lost 0 bases and 5 bases, in that order; junction bases with no gene match: 6. The CDR3 has 16 residues. The CDR3 here is CASSVGSGRVTGELFF. CDR3 DNA sequence: TGTGCCAGCAGCGTAGGGAGCGGGAGAGTGACCGGGGAGCTGTTTTTT.

V is TRBV3-1 (or the pseudogene TRBV3-2) and J is TRBJ1-2; 7 bases fit TRBD1. CDR1 and CDR2 (germline): LGHDT, YNNKEL (reference sequence). The CDR3 has 14 residues. Trimming took 3 bases from V and 5 from J; bases not matched to a gene: 6. As DNA, the CDR3 is TGTGCCAGCAGCCACTTAAACAGGGGATATGGCTACACCTTC. This encodes CASSHLNRGYGYTF.

The chain links TRBV5-1 to TRBJ2-1; 8 bases map to TRBD1. The CDR3 consists of 18 residues. CDR1 SGHRS and CDR2 YFSETQ come from the germline V gene. Losses at the gene ends were 0 bases for V and 9 bases for J; bases not matched to a gene: 17. The CDR3 is CASSLVSGGQGQICEQFF. For the CDR3, the DNA is TGCGCCAGCAGCTTGGTAAGCGGAGGACAGGGACAAATTTGTGAGCAGTTCTTC. The full variable domain, in which reference TRBV5-1 and TRBJ2-1 provide the parts outside the CDR3, is KAGVTQTPRYLIKTRGQQVTLSCSPISGHRSVSWYQQTPGQGLQFLFEYFSETQRNKGNFPGRFSGRQFSNSRSEMNVSTLELGDSALYLCASSLVSGGQGQICEQFFGPGTRLTVL.

V gene TRBV5-4 combines with J gene TRBJ2-5; TRBD2 matches 7 bases. In germline, CDR1 is SGHNT, CDR2 YYREEE (reference sequence). The length of the CDR3 is 16 residues. The junction had 13 bases not matched to a gene; V was cut back by 4 bases and J by 4 bases. CDR3 sequence (DNA): TGTGCCAGCAGCAGTATCGGGAGGCTATCCGGAGAGACCCAGTACTTC. Translated, it gives CASSSIGRLSGETQYF.

This chain connects TRBV7-2 to TRBJ2-7, with 11 bases lining up with TRBD2. The CDR3 runs 16 residues. Germline-derived CDR1 and CDR2 are SGHTA and FQGNSA. With V trimmed by 3 bases and J by 2 bases, 6 bases remained unmatched. The CDR3 loop reads CASSFASGGSAYEQYF. The CDR3 nucleotides are TGTGCCAGCAGCTTTGCTAGCGGGGGGTCTGCCTACGAGCAGTACTTC.

The genes are TRBV18 and TRBJ2-2, with D possibly matching TRBD1 (5 bases). V lost 4 bases, J lost 3 bases, and 12 bases lay in between. The length of the CDR3 is 15 residues. The germline V gene has CDR1 KGHSH and CDR2 LQKENI. CDR3 coding DNA: TGTGCCAGCTCACTCAATCCAGGGTACACCGGGGAGCTGTTTTTT. Its translation is CASSLNPGYTGELFF.

In DNA, the CDR3 is TGTGCCAGCTCACCTTATGGGCCCCAAGGTTCGAGAACTAACTATGGCTACACCTTC. This gives the protein CASSPYGPQGSRTNYGYTF. The chain recombines TRBV18 with TRBJ1-2; D gene ambiguous. Germline assignment: CDR1 KGHSH and CDR2 LQKENI. This CDR3 is built from 19 residues. Trimming cost V 3 bases and J 0 bases, with 23 bases left between them.

V usage is TRBV4-2 and J usage is TRBJ2-3; D perhaps matches TRBD2 (5 bases). CDR1 LGHNA and CDR2 YNFKEQ come from the germline V gene. Trimming pared 4 bases from V and 0 bases from J, leaving 17 bases between. The CDR3 has 17 amino acids. The CDR3 loop reads CASSRSLPAASTDTQYF. The CDR3 bases are TGTGCCAGCAGCCGAAGTCTACCAGCGGCTAGCACAGATACGCAGTATTTT.

This chain uses TRBV18 with TRBJ2-1, with 7 bases lining up with TRBD1. Germline CDR1 and CDR2: KGHSH and LQKENI. The CDR3 sequence is 14 residues long. J lost 1 base, V lost 3 bases, and 0 bases had no gene match. The CDR3 loop is CASSPGQSYNEQFF. The CDR3 nucleotides are TGTGCCAGCTCACCGGGACAGTCCTACAATGAGCAGTTCTTC.